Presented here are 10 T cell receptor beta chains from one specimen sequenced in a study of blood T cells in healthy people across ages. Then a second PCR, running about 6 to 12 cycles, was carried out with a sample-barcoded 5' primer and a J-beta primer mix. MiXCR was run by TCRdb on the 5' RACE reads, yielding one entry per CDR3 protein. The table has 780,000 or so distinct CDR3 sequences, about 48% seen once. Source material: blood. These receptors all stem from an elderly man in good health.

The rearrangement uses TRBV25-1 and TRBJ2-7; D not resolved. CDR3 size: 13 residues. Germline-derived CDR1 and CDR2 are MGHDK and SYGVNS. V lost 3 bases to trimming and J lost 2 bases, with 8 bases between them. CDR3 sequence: CASSDPEAYEQYF. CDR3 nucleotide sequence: TGTGCCAGCAGTGACCCCGAAGCCTACGAGCAGTACTTC.

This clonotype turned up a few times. The CDR3 DNA sequence: TGTGCCAGCAGCCAAGAGGTGCTTGGGCTAGCGGGAGTTAATGAGCAGTTCTTC. Its protein is CASSQEVLGLAGVNEQFF. The chain is built from TRBV4-2 and TRBJ2-1; 10 bases match TRBD2. This CDR3 has 18 residues. Per germline, CDR1 LGHNA and CDR2 YNFKEQ. J was trimmed by 7 bases and V by 0 bases; bases with no gene match: 12.

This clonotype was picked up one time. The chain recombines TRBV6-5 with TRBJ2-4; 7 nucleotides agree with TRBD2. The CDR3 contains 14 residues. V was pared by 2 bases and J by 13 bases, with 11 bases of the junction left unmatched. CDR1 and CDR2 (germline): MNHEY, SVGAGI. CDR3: CASSYRGDKEEQYF. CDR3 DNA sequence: TGTGCCAGCAGTTACCGGGGGGATAAGGAGGAGCAGTACTTC.

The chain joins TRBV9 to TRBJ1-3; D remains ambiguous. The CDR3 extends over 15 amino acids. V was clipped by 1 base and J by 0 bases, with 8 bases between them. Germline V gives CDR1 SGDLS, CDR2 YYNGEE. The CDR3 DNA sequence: TGTGCCAGCAGCGTATCAGCACGCTCTGGAAACACCATATATTTT. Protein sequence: CASSVSARSGNTIYF.

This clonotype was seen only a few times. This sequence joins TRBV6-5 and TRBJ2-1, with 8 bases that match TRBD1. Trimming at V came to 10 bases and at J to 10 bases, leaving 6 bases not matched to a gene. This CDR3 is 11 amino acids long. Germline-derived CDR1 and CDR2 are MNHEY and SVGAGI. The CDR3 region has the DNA TGTGCCACCGGACAGGGACGGGAGCAGTTCTTC. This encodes CATGQGREQFF.

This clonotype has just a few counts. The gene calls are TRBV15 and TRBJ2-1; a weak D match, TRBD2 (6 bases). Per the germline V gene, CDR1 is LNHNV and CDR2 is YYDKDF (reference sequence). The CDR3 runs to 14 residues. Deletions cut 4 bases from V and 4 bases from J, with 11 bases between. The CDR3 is CATSTAGSYNEQFF. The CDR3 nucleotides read TGTGCCACCAGCACAGCGGGCTCGTACAATGAGCAGTTCTTC. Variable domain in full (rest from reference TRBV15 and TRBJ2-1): DAMVIQNPRYQVTQFGKPVTLSCSQTLNHNVMYWYQQKSSQAPKLLFHYYDKDFNNEADTPDNFQSRRPNTSFCFLDIRSPGLGDTAMYLCATSTAGSYNEQFFGPGTRLTVL.

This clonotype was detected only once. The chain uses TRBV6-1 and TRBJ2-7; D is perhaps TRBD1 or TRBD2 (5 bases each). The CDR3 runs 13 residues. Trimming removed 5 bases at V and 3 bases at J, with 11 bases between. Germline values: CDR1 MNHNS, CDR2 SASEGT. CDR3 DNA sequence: TGTGCCAGCAGTTTGGGACGGATCTACGAGCAGTACTTC. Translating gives CASSLGRIYEQYF.

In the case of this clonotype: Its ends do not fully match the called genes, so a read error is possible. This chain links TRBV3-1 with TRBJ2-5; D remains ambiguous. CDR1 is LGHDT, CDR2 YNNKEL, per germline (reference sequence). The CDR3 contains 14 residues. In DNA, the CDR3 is TGTGCCAGCGGCCAAACGATACTCAAAGAGACCCAGTACTTC. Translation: CASGQTILKETQYF.

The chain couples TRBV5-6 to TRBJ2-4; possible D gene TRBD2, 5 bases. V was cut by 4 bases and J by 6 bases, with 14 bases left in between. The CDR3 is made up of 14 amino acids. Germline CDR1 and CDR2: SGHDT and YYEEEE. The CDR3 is CASSTRAGRNIQYF. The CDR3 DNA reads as TGTGCCAGCAGCACTAGGGCAGGACGAAACATTCAGTACTTC.

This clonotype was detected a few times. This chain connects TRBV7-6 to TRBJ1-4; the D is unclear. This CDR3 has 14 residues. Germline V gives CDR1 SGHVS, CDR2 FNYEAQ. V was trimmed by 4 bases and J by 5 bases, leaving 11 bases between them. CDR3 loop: CASSSWRENEKLFF. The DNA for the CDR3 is TGTGCCAGCAGCTCGTGGCGGGAAAATGAAAAACTGTTTTTT.